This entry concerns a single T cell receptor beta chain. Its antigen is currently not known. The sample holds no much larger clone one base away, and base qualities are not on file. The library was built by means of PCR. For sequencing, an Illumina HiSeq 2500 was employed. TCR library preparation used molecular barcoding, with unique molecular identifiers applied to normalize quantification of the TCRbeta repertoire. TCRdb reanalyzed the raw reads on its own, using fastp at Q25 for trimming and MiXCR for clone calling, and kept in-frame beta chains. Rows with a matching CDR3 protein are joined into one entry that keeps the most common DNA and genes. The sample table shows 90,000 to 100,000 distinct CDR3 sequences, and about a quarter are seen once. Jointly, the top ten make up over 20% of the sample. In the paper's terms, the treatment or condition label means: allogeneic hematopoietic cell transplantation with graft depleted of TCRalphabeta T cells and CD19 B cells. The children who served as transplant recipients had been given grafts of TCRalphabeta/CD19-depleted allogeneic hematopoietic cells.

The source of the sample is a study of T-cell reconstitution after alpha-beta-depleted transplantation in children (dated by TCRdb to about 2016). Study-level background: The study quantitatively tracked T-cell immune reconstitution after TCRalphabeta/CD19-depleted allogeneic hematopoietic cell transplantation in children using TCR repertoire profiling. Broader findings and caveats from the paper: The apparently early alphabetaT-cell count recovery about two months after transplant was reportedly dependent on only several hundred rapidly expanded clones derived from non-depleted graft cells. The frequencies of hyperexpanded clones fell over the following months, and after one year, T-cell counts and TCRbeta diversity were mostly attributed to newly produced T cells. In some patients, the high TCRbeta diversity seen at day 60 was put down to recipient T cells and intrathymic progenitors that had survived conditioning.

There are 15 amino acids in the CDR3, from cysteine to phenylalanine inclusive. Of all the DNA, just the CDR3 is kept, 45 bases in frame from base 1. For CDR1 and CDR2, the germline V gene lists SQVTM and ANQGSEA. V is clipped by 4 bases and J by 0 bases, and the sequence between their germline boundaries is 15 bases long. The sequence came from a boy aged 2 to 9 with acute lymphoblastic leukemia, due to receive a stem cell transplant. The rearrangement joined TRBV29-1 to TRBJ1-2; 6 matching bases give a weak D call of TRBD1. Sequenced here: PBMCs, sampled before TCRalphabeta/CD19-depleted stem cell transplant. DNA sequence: TGCAGCGTTGCAAAAATAGGGACAACTAACTATGGCTACACCTTC. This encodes CSVAKIGTTNYGYTF.